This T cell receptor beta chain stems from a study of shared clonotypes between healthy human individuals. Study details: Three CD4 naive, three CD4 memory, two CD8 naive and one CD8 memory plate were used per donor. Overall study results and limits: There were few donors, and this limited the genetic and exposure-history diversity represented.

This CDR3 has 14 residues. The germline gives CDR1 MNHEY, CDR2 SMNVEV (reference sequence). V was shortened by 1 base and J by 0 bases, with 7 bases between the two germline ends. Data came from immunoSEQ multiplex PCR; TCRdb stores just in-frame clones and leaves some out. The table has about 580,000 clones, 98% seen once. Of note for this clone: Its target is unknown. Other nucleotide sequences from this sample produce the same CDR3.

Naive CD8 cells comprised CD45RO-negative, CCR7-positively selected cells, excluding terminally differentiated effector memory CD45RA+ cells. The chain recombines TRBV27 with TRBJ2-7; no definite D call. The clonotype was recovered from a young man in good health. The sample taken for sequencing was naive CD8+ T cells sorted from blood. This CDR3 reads CASSLLANSYEQYF. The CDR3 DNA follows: TGTGCCAGCAGTTTATTGGCTAACTCCTACGAGCAGTACTTC.